The 28 T cell receptor beta chains below come from one sample, sequenced in a study of OX40 agonist ivuxolimab in advanced cancers. TCRdb's copy holds only in-frame clones and misses some; the assay was immunoSEQ multiplex PCR. The sample yields 65,000 to 85,000 clones, more than 70% seen once. This sample comprised CD4+ or CD8+ T cells sorted from blood, obtained in a trial of the OX40 agonist ivuxolimab. Every receptor here comes from an adult with an advanced solid tumor such as melanoma, head and neck, liver or kidney cancer.

The CDR3, as DNA: TGTGCCAGCACCAAATCAGCGGGAGGGACCACAGATACGCAGTATTTT. Protein sequence: CASTKSAGGTTDTQYF. V usage is TRBV6-6 and J usage is TRBJ2-3, with 10 bases aligning to TRBD2. The CDR3 totals 16 residues. After removal of 7 bases from V and 2 bases from J, the junction contained 9 bases not matched to a gene. Germline lookup yields CDR1 MNHNY and CDR2 SVGAGI (reference sequence).

The rearrangement links TRBV6-5 to TRBJ2-2; D possibly matches TRBD1 or TRBD2 (5 bases each). CDR1 and CDR2 from the germline V gene are MNHEY and SVGAGI. The CDR3 spans 15 residues. V was pared by 2 bases and J by 7 bases, with 14 bases between. The CDR3 spells CASSYGLGVGGELFF. In DNA, the CDR3 is TGTGCCAGCAGTTACGGATTGGGGGTGGGCGGGGAGCTGTTTTTT.

The chain combines TRBV18 with TRBJ1-5, with 7 bases identical to TRBD1. Germline CDR1 is KGHSH and CDR2 is LQKENI. The CDR3 has 17 amino acids. J lost 1 base, V lost 6 bases, and 12 bases had no gene match. DNA of the CDR3: TGTGCCAGCTCTCTCATCACAGGGGAGGGGAGCAATCAGCCCCAGCATTTT. Translated: CASSLITGEGSNQPQHF.

This chain joins TRBV5-1 and TRBJ2-7, with D unclear. CDR3 length equals 13 residues. The germline gives CDR1 SGHRS, CDR2 YFSETQ. Trimming removed 1 base from V and 6 bases from J, with 11 bases in between. The CDR3 reads CASSLSVSSEQYF. The CDR3 DNA reads as TGCGCCAGCAGCTTGTCCGTATCGAGCGAGCAGTACTTC.

V is TRBV6-5 and J is TRBJ1-5; no reliable D call. The CDR3 totals 15 residues. V was pared by 1 base and J by 1 base, with 8 bases between. CDR1 is MNHEY and CDR2 is SVGAGI in the germline V gene. The CDR3 DNA reads TGTGCCAGCAGTTACTTGGGTCTGAGCAATCAGCCCCAGCATTTT. Translation: CASSYLGLSNQPQHF.

V is TRBV6-1 and J is TRBJ1-2; D ambiguous. Germline lookup yields CDR1 MNHNS and CDR2 SASEGT. The CDR3 sequence is 14 residues long. V gave up 8 bases and J gave up 5 bases, with 18 bases separating them. The CDR3 bases are TGTGCCAGCGCAGAAGGCCCAGCGACGTATGGCTACACCTTC. Amino acid sequence: CASAEGPATYGYTF.

The chain carries TRBV6-1 and TRBJ2-5; 7 bases align to TRBD2. The J segment lost 9 bases and the V segment lost 0 bases, leaving 4 bases of the junction unmatched. Per germline, CDR1 MNHNS and CDR2 SASEGT. The CDR3 is 13 residues long. The CDR3 bases are TGTGCCAGCAGTGAAGCCCCCGGGGGGTCCCAGTACTTC. It translates to CASSEAPGGSQYF.

The chain is built from TRBV19 and TRBJ1-1; 9 nucleotides match TRBD1. The germline CDR1 and CDR2 sequences are LNHDA and SQIVND (reference sequence). The CDR3 covers 16 residues. V lost 6 bases to trimming and J lost 6 bases; unmatched junction nucleotides: 14. CDR3 in DNA: TGTGCCAGTAGATATGAACCTGGGGGACAGGGCGCTGAAGCTTTCTTT. It is translated as CASRYEPGGQGAEAFF.

The chain is built from TRBV9 and TRBJ1-1; D call uncertain. This CDR3 is 14 amino acids long. V lost 0 bases and J 1 base, leaving 7 bases between the germline ends. The germline V gene encodes CDR1 SGDLS and CDR2 YYNGEE. The chain's CDR3 is CASSVAIKNTEAFF. The CDR3 DNA follows: TGTGCCAGCAGCGTAGCTATTAAGAACACTGAAGCTTTCTTT.

The chain joins TRBV19 to TRBJ1-2, with D uncertain. Looked up from germline, CDR1 is LNHDA and CDR2 is SQIVND (reference sequence). Trimming took off 10 bases at V and 8 bases at J, with 14 bases between the two ends. The CDR3 consists of 11 residues. CDR3 DNA: TGTGCCAATACAGCCCCGGGGGGCTACACCTTC. This codes for CANTAPGGYTF.

The chain uses TRBV7-3 and TRBJ2-5; 11 positions agree with TRBD2. CDR3 size: 15 residues. Germline V CDR1 and CDR2: SGHTA, FQGTGA. With V trimmed by 2 bases and J by 5 bases, 4 bases remained unmatched. CDR3 coding DNA: TGTGCCAGCAGCTTAGGGACTAGCGGCGGGGAGACCCAGTACTTC. Translating it yields CASSLGTSGGETQYF.

J is TRBJ2-3 and V is TRBV19, with no clear D. The CDR3 sequence is 14 residues long. Between the trimmed V and J ends, which lost 5 bases and 4 bases, there was a span of 13 bases. Germline CDR1 is LNHDA and CDR2 is SQIVND (reference sequence). CDR3 sequence reads: CASSLGPGSDTQYF. The CDR3 coding sequence is TGTGCCAGTAGTCTAGGCCCGGGTTCAGATACGCAGTATTTT.

The V call is TRBV18, the J call TRBJ2-3; 7 nucleotides match TRBD2. The CDR3 covers 15 residues. The ends lost 6 bases at V and 4 bases at J; junction bases unmatched: 10. Per the germline V gene, CDR1 is KGHSH and CDR2 is LQKENI. CDR3 region: CASSTRPGGPDTQYF. The CDR3 DNA sequence: TGTGCCAGCTCTACCAGGCCGGGAGGTCCAGATACGCAGTATTTT.

V is TRBV6-1 and J is TRBJ1-5, with D hard to call. V was cut by 4 bases and J by 4 bases, with 11 bases left in between. CDR1 and CDR2 (germline): MNHNS, SASEGT. The CDR3 runs to 14 residues. CDR3 protein: CASSVGSFNQPQHF. CDR3 nucleotide sequence: TGTGCCAGCAGTGTCGGGAGTTTTAATCAGCCCCAGCATTTT.

The chain joins TRBV6-6 to TRBJ1-5; D is unclear. Trimming removed 0 bases at V and 2 bases at J, with 5 bases between. The germline V gene encodes CDR1 MNHNY and CDR2 SVGAGI (reference sequence). The CDR3 covers 14 residues. The CDR3 nucleotides read TGTGCCAGCAGTTACTCGGCGGGCAATCAGCCCCAGCATTTT. This codes for CASSYSAGNQPQHF.

The CDR3 spells CASSVMETEAFF. The CDR3 nucleotides read TGTGCCAGCAGCGTGATGGAGACTGAAGCTTTCTTT. V and J are TRBV28 and TRBJ1-1; no firm D call. This CDR3 contains 12 residues. The germline V gene encodes CDR1 MDHEN and CDR2 SYDVKM. V lost 6 bases to trimming and J lost 5 bases, with 10 bases between them.

In DNA form, the CDR3 reads TGTGCCAGCAGCTTATTGGGCCCGAACACCGGGGAGCTGTTTTTT. Translation gives CASSLLGPNTGELFF. The rearrangement links TRBV7-3 to TRBJ2-2, with no clear D. The CDR3 is made up of 15 amino acids. In germline, CDR1 is SGHTA, CDR2 FQGTGA. The V and J ends lost 2 bases and 0 bases respectively, with 7 bases between them.

A single count supports this clone. V usage is TRBV5-4 and J usage is TRBJ1-4; D might be TRBD1 (6 bases). The CDR3 covers 16 residues. V was trimmed by 1 base and J by 7 bases, leaving 17 bases between them. Per the germline V gene, CDR1 is SGHNT and CDR2 is YYREEE (reference sequence). This CDR3 reads CASSLSVAGAREKLFF. The CDR3 DNA sequence: TGTGCCAGCAGCTTGTCAGTCGCGGGGGCCCGTGAAAAACTGTTTTTT.

This clone was detected only a few times. The CDR3 spells CASSHDRKAGNTIYF. The CDR3 nucleotides are TGTGCCAGCAGTCACGACAGGAAAGCTGGAAACACCATATATTTT. This chain links TRBV6-5 with TRBJ1-3, with a weak D call TRBD1 (6 bases). The CDR3 runs to 15 residues. Trimming removed 5 bases at V and 2 bases at J, with 13 bases between. Germline-derived CDR1 and CDR2 are MNHEY and SVGAGI.

The chain links TRBV2 to TRBJ2-1; TRBD2 agrees at 12 bases. The CDR3 length is 17 residues. Trimming at V came to 3 bases and at J to 7 bases, leaving 10 bases not matched to a gene. The V gene's germline CDR1 is SNHLY and CDR2 FYNNEI. The CDR3 here is CASSDPRLAGVQNEQFF. Here the CDR3 DNA reads TGTGCCAGCAGTGACCCGAGACTAGCGGGAGTTCAAAATGAGCAGTTCTTC.

The J gene is TRBJ2-3, the V gene TRBV5-1, with a possible D match to TRBD1 (6 bases). This CDR3 has 15 amino acids. V was cut by 1 base and J by 2 bases, with 11 bases left in between. The V gene's germline CDR1 is SGHRS and CDR2 YFSETQ. The CDR3 region has the DNA TGCGCCAGCAGCTTGACCGGACAGCTCACAGATACGCAGTATTTT. This gives the protein CASSLTGQLTDTQYF.

The rearrangement uses TRBV28 and TRBJ2-7, with 8 bases aligning to TRBD1. J gave up 5 bases and V 2 bases, and 2 bases lay outside the gene matches. This CDR3 comprises 13 residues. Germline CDR1 and CDR2: MDHEN and SYDVKM. CDR3 protein: CASSLRTGNEQYF. The CDR3 DNA reads TGTGCCAGCAGTTTACGGACAGGGAACGAGCAGTACTTC. Full variable domain (outside the CDR3, taken from reference TRBV28 and TRBJ2-7): DVKVTQSSRYLVKRTGEKVFLECVQDMDHENMFWYRQDPGLGLRLIYFSYDVKMKEKGDIPEGYSVSREKKERFSLILESASTNQTSMYLCASSLRTGNEQYFGPGTRLTVT.

This clone was observed once. The chain links TRBV5-6 to TRBJ2-5, with D possibly TRBD2 on 6 matching bases. Germline-derived CDR1 and CDR2 are SGHDT and YYEEEE. CDR3 size: 14 residues. Between the trimmed V and J ends, which lost 4 bases and 5 bases, there was a span of 15 bases. The CDR3 coding sequence is TGTGCCAGCAGCGCCGGGTCTCGGGGGGAGACCCAGTACTTC. This gives the protein CASSAGSRGETQYF.

This chain uses TRBV2 with TRBJ1-5, with TRBD1 matching 8 bases. Germline values: CDR1 SNHLY, CDR2 FYNNEI. There are 17 residues in the CDR3. Trimming at V came to 6 bases and at J to 2 bases, leaving 12 bases not matched to a gene. CDR3 nucleotide sequence: TGTGCCAGCAGGGGCTCCAGGGGGCCCCTTCGCAATCAGCCCCAGCATTTT. This encodes CASRGSRGPLRNQPQHF.

The V and J genes are TRBV19 and TRBJ2-7, with TRBD2 matching 9 bases. The CDR3 extends over 14 amino acids. CDR1 is LNHDA, CDR2 SQIVND, per germline (reference sequence). The J segment lost 2 bases and the V segment lost 3 bases, leaving 2 bases of the junction unmatched. The CDR3 DNA reads as TGTGCCAGTAGTATGGGACTAGCACCCTACGAGCAGTACTTC. Its protein product is CASSMGLAPYEQYF.

This chain's CDR3 is CASSWGFVDEQFF. The DNA of the CDR3 is TGCGCCAGCAGCTGGGGGTTCGTTGATGAGCAGTTCTTC. The rearrangement joins TRBV5-1 to TRBJ2-1, with D possibly being TRBD1 or TRBD2 (5 bases each). V lost 3 bases and J 8 bases, leaving 12 bases between the germline ends. Germline assignment: CDR1 SGHRS and CDR2 YFSETQ. CDR3 size: 13 residues. Based on the CDR3 plus reference TRBV5-1 and TRBJ2-1, the full variable domain is KAGVTQTPRYLIKTRGQQVTLSCSPISGHRSVSWYQQTPGQGLQFLFEYFSETQRNKGNFPGRFSGRQFSNSRSEMNVSTLELGDSALYLCASSWGFVDEQFFGPGTRLTVL.

This sequence joins TRBV10-3 and TRBJ2-5; maybe TRBD2 (7 bases). The V and J ends lost 5 bases and 2 bases respectively, with 15 bases between them. This CDR3 is built from 15 residues. The germline V gene encodes CDR1 ENHRY and CDR2 SYGVKD. Here the CDR3 reads CAISWAGGPQETQYF. Written as DNA, the CDR3 is TGTGCCATCAGTTGGGCCGGGGGGCCTCAAGAGACCCAGTACTTC.

The gene calls are TRBV9 and TRBJ1-2; D remains ambiguous. The CDR3 covers 14 residues. Germline V CDR1 and CDR2: SGDLS, YYNGEE. V was pared by 0 bases and J by 6 bases, with 12 bases between. CDR3 sequence reads: CASSVGVGLHGYTF. CDR3 bases: TGTGCCAGCAGCGTAGGGGTGGGCCTCCATGGCTACACCTTC.